These 11 T cell receptor beta chains originate from one sample sequenced in a study of response to subunit inactivated influenza vaccine. MiXCR, applied by TCRdb to the RT-PCR reads, yields one record per CDR3 protein. The sample shows roughly 190,000 distinct CDR3 sequences, about 12% of them seen only once. The same specimen was also included in a second study, on T cells expressing NK-cell markers. This second study says: For TCR beta, cDNA was produced by 5'RACE template switching with UMIs.

This sample comprised CD8+ T cells sorted from PBMCs, obtained 12 days after vaccination. These receptors originate from a man between 45 and 60 years old who received an inactivated influenza vaccine.

This clonotype was found many times. The chain carries TRBV11-2 and TRBJ2-7; D may be TRBD1 (6 bases). Trimming cost V 3 bases and J 0 bases, with 12 bases left between them. CDR3 length: 15 residues. Germline V gene sequence: CDR1 SGHAT, CDR2 FQNNGV. CDR3 DNA: TGTGCCAGCAGCTTCCCAGGGGCCCTCTCCTACGAGCAGTACTTC. It yields the protein CASSFPGALSYEQYF.

The chain is built from TRBV13 and TRBJ1-2; D remains unclear. CDR1 is PRHDT and CDR2 is FYEKMQ in the germline V gene (reference sequence). The ends were cut back, 5 bases at V and 3 bases at J, with 16 bases in the middle. The CDR3 runs 15 residues. CDR3 residues: CASSPSGSFDYGYTF. The CDR3 DNA sequence: TGTGCCAGCAGCCCGAGTGGGAGTTTTGACTATGGCTACACCTTC.

There are a few counts of this clonotype. The chain joins TRBV6-2 or TRBV6-3 to TRBJ1-5; weak D call: TRBD1 (5 bases). V lost 2 bases and J lost 7, with 12 bases in between. The CDR3 totals 14 residues. Looked up from germline, CDR1 is MNHEY and CDR2 is SVGEGT. The CDR3 reads CASSYQGPSQPQHF. The CDR3 DNA sequence: TGTGCCAGCAGTTACCAGGGTCCAAGCCAGCCCCAGCATTTT.

This rearrangement joins TRBV14 to TRBJ2-1; TRBD2 matches 10 bases. The trim removed 1 base at V and 8 bases at J, leaving 14 bases unmatched. The CDR3 runs 18 residues. Per the germline V gene, CDR1 is SGHDN and CDR2 is FVKESK. The CDR3 is CASSQGWDLAGETDEQFF. The CDR3 DNA reads as TGTGCCAGCAGCCAAGGGTGGGATCTAGCGGGAGAAACCGATGAGCAGTTCTTC.

The chain is built from TRBV27 and TRBJ2-1; tentatively, D is TRBD1 (6 bases). CDR1 and CDR2 (germline): MNHEY, SMNVEV (reference sequence). The length of the CDR3 is 13 residues. Trimming shortened V by 5 bases and J by 8 bases, and 13 bases separated the two germline ends. This chain's CDR3 is CASSLQGRDEQFF. CDR3 DNA sequence: TGTGCCAGCAGTCTACAGGGTCGGGATGAGCAGTTCTTC.

V gene TRBV7-8 combines with J gene TRBJ2-3; D uncertain. The CDR3 has 14 residues. Germline CDR1 reads SGHVS; CDR2 reads FQNEAQ. With 3 bases removed from V and 1 base from J, the gap between germline ends came to 8 bases. CDR3 DNA sequence: TGTGCCAGCAGCTTTGGTTACGGCACAGATACGCAGTATTTT. Protein: CASSFGYGTDTQYF.

This clonotype has a count of ten or more. The chain carries TRBV9 and TRBJ1-1; D not resolved. Germline CDR1 reads SGDLS; CDR2 reads YYNGEE. V was trimmed by 0 bases and J by 5 bases, leaving 11 bases between them. The CDR3 runs to 14 residues. The CDR3 DNA reads TGTGCCAGCAGCGTAGGGTTCCTGGGGACTGAAGCTTTCTTT. Translation gives CASSVGFLGTEAFF.

The V call is TRBV11-1, the J call TRBJ2-4; either TRBD1 or TRBD2 may supply D (5 bases each). V gave up 5 bases and J gave up 3 bases, with 26 bases separating them. The CDR3 has 19 residues. Germline values: CDR1 SGHAT, CDR2 FQDESV (reference sequence). CDR3 coding DNA: TGTGCCAGCAGCCCTAGGACATCGCTAGCTCCACTTCTCAAAAACATTCAGTACTTC. This sequence encodes CASSPRTSLAPLLKNIQYF.

Remarks on this clonotype: A much more abundant neighbour one base away suggests this may be a read error. The genes are TRBV4-3 and TRBJ2-1, with a tentative D call TRBD2 (6 bases). CDR1 and CDR2 (germline): LGHNA, YSLEER. Trimming shortened V by 2 bases and J by 0 bases, and 11 bases separated the two germline ends. The CDR3 contains 16 residues. The CDR3 nucleotides are TGCGCCAGCAGCCAACATGTCGGGAGCTCCTACAATGAGCAGTTCTTC. Its translation: CASSQHVGSSYNEQFF.

The chain recombines TRBV5-4 with TRBJ2-2; 11 nucleotides align to TRBD2. After removal of 3 bases from V and 5 bases from J, the junction contained 15 bases not matched to a gene. The germline gives CDR1 SGHNT, CDR2 YYREEE (reference sequence). The CDR3 extends over 19 amino acids. CDR3 in DNA: TGTGCCAGCAGCTATTACACCGGGACTAGCGGATTTCAAACCGGGGAGCTGTTTTTT. Its protein is CASSYYTGTSGFQTGELFF.

This clonotype has a handful of counts. The genes are TRBV7-9 and TRBJ2-7; weak D call: TRBD1 (5 bases). V was shortened by 1 base and J by 6 bases, with 19 bases between the two germline ends. The CDR3 contains 16 residues. CDR1 and CDR2 from the germline V gene are SEHNR and FQNEAQ (reference sequence). The CDR3 coding sequence is TGTGCCAGCAGCTTAGTGACGGTTAAGGGGCTGTTCGAGCAGTACTTC. Translation: CASSLVTVKGLFEQYF.